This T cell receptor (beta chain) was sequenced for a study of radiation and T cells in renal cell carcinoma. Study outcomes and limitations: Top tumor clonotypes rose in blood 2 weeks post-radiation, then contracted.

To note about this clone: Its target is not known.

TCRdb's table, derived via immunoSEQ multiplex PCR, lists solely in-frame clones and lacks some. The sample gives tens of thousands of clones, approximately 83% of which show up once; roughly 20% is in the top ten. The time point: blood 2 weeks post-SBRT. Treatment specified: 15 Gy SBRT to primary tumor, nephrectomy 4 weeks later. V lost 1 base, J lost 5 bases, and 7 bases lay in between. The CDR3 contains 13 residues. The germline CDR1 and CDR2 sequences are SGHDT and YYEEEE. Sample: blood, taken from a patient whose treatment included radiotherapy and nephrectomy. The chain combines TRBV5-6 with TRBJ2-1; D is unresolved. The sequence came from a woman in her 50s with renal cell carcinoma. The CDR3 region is CASSLSGHNEQFF. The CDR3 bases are TGTGCCAGCAGCTTGTCCGGGCACAATGAGCAGTTCTTC. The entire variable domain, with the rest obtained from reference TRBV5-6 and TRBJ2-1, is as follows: DAGVTQSPTHLIKTRGQQVTLRCSPKSGHDTVSWYQQALGQGPQFIFQYYEEEERQRGNFPDRFSGHQFPNYSSELNVNALLLGDSALYLCASSLSGHNEQFFGPGTRLTVL.